These T cell receptor beta chains were read from a single sample in a study of cytomegalovirus exposure and HLA in healthy donors. Sequencing was performed with immunoSEQ multiplex PCR; in TCRdb, only in-frame clones are kept and a portion is missing. The data contain over 65,000 clones, roughly four fifths of them singletons. What was sequenced was PBMCs. The source is a woman aged 30 to 39 in good health and CMV-seropositive. The CDR3 runs from the conserved cysteine through the conserved F or W. The D gene is left open where the match is weak. The size field is filled for only some rows; it gives once, few, many or a size class.

DNA: TGTGCCAGCAGTGATATGGGAGATCTAGTCTACGAGCAGTACTTC
CDR3: CASSDMGDLVYEQYF
size: once
D: NA
V: TRBV2
J: TRBJ2-7

DNA: TGTGCCAGCCATCGGACTGAGGCTGAAGCTTTCTTT
CDR3: CASHRTEAEAFF
size: few
D: NA
V: TRBV19
J: TRBJ1-1

DNA: TGTGCCAGCAGTTTAAGAGTGGCCGGGGAGCTGTTTTTT
CDR3: CASSLRVAGELFF
size: NA
D: NA
V: TRBV28
J: TRBJ2-2

DNA: TGTGCCAGCAGCTTATCCGGGACAGCGGATCGGAGAACTGAAGCTTTCTTT
CDR3: CASSLSGTADRRTEAFF
size: few
D: TRBD1
V: TRBV7-2
J: TRBJ1-1

DNA: TGCGCCAGCAGCCAAGATTTCGGGAGGAGTAGCACAGATACGCAGTATTTT
CDR3: CASSQDFGRSSTDTQYF
size: NA
D: TRBD2
V: TRBV4-3
J: TRBJ2-3

DNA: TGCGCCAGCAGCCCCGGACTCCAGAGAGTCGGGGAGCTGTTTTTT
CDR3: CASSPGLQRVGELFF
size: NA
D: NA
V: TRBV5-1
J: TRBJ2-2

DNA: TGTGCCAGCAGCTTCCCCGGGAGGGACAGGAACACTGAAGCTTTCTTT
CDR3: CASSFPGRDRNTEAFF
size: medium-sized
D: TRBD1
V: TRBV7-9
J: TRBJ1-1

DNA: TGTGCCAGCAGTACCTCTAGGACTAGCAGCTACGAGCAGTACTTC
CDR3: CASSTSRTSSYEQYF
size: NA
D: TRBD2
V: TRBV28
J: TRBJ2-7

DNA: TGTGCCAGCAGTCTCCTAGCGGGTCGGATCTACGAGCAGTACTTC
CDR3: CASSLLAGRIYEQYF
size: NA
D: TRBD2
V: TRBV6-5
J: TRBJ2-7

DNA: TGTGCCAGCTCACGGACAGGGGACTCTGAAGCTTTCTTT
CDR3: CASSRTGDSEAFF
size: once
D: TRBD1
V: TRBV18
J: TRBJ1-1

DNA: TGTGCCAGCAGCGTAGTGGGGGCGGAAAATTCACCCCTCCACTTT
CDR3: CASSVVGAENSPLHF
size: NA
D: NA
V: TRBV9
J: TRBJ1-6

DNA: TGCAGCGTTGTATCACCGGCTGAAGCTTTCTTT
CDR3: CSVVSPAEAFF
size: NA
D: NA
V: TRBV29-1
J: TRBJ1-1

DNA: TGTGCCAGCAGCTTGCCGGGGTCTACCTACGAGCAGTACTTC
CDR3: CASSLPGSTYEQYF
size: NA
D: NA
V: TRBV5-6
J: TRBJ2-7

DNA: TGTGCCAGCAACTGGGGGACAGCTACTTATGGCTACACCTTC
CDR3: CASNWGTATYGYTF
size: NA
D: TRBD1
V: TRBV5-6
J: TRBJ1-2

DNA: TGTGCCAGCAGTGCCACAGGGAACACTGAAGCTTTCTTT
CDR3: CASSATGNTEAFF
size: NA
D: NA
V: TRBV6-1
J: TRBJ1-1

DNA: TGCAGCGTTGGGTCCCAGTACACAGATACGCAGTATTTT
CDR3: CSVGSQYTDTQYF
size: NA
D: NA
V: TRBV29-1
J: TRBJ2-3

DNA: TGTGCCAGCAGCTTAGGGACTAGCGGGAGGGACGAGCAGTACTTC
CDR3: CASSLGTSGRDEQYF
size: NA
D: TRBD2
V: TRBV7-6
J: TRBJ2-7

DNA: TGTGCCAGCATCCAGGACTTGTCTAGCACAGATACGCAGTATTTT
CDR3: CASIQDLSSTDTQYF
size: NA
D: NA
V: TRBV2
J: TRBJ2-3

DNA: TGTGCCAGCAGCCCAGAGACAGGGCGTAGCACAGATACGCAGTATTTT
CDR3: CASSPETGRSTDTQYF
size: NA
D: TRBD1
V: TRBV9
J: TRBJ2-3

DNA: TGTGCCAGCAGCTGGGACCAGGACTATAATACGCAGTATTTT
CDR3: CASSWDQDYNTQYF
size: NA
D: NA
V: TRBV11-1
J: TRBJ2-3

DNA: TGCGCCAGCAGCTTTAGCGGGGTCCCCTACAATGAGCAGTTCTTC
CDR3: CASSFSGVPYNEQFF
size: NA
D: TRBD2
V: TRBV5-1
J: TRBJ2-1

DNA: TGTGCCAGCAGTTACTCCGGGACAGGGGCTGAAAAACTGTTTTTT
CDR3: CASSYSGTGAEKLFF
size: NA
D: TRBD1
V: TRBV6-5
J: TRBJ1-4

DNA: TGCGCCAGCAGCTTGGAGACAGGGTGGGGGTACGAGCAGTACTTC
CDR3: CASSLETGWGYEQYF
size: NA
D: TRBD1
V: TRBV5-1
J: TRBJ2-7

DNA: TGTGCCAGCAGCCAAACTAGCGGGAGATCAGAGACCCAGTACTTC
CDR3: CASSQTSGRSETQYF
size: NA
D: TRBD2
V: TRBV4-2
J: TRBJ2-5

DNA: TGTGCCAGCACCCTGGCCCCCTTGGGGGGAAAACAAGAGACCCAGTACTTC
CDR3: CASTLAPLGGKQETQYF
size: NA
D: NA
V: TRBV5-6
J: TRBJ2-5

DNA: TGTGCCAGCAGTTACGCCTTTCAGACGGGTGAGCAGTTCTTC
CDR3: CASSYAFQTGEQFF
size: NA
D: NA
V: TRBV6-6
J: TRBJ2-1

DNA: TGTGCCAGCAGCTTAGAGGGGGGTATCTCCTACGAGCAGTACTTC
CDR3: CASSLEGGISYEQYF
size: NA
D: NA
V: TRBV11-2
J: TRBJ2-7

DNA: TGTGCCAGCTATAAGGCGGGAGACAGCAACACCGGGGAGCTGTTTTTT
CDR3: CASYKAGDSNTGELFF
size: few
D: TRBD2
V: TRBV7-8
J: TRBJ2-2

DNA: TGTGCCAGCAGCTTGGGGCCTTGGACCTGGGACAGGGAAGGTGAAAAACTGTTTTTT
CDR3: CASSLGPWTWDREGEKLFF
size: NA
D: TRBD1
V: TRBV5-8
J: TRBJ1-4

DNA: TGTGCCAGCAGCTTCCGCAGGGGTGGGGGCACAGATACGCAGTATTTT
CDR3: CASSFRRGGGTDTQYF
size: NA
D: NA
V: TRBV7-8
J: TRBJ2-3

DNA: TGTGCCAGCAGCGTAGGCCCCGGGACAGGGATCACTGAAGCTTTCTTT
CDR3: CASSVGPGTGITEAFF
size: NA
D: TRBD1
V: TRBV9
J: TRBJ1-1

DNA: TGTGCCAGCAGTTTATCCAGGGGGCGCACAGATACGCAGTATTTT
CDR3: CASSLSRGRTDTQYF
size: NA
D: TRBD1
V: TRBV27
J: TRBJ2-3

DNA: TGTGCCAGTAGTATACTGGGACACTACGAGCAGTACTTC
CDR3: CASSILGHYEQYF
size: NA
D: NA
V: TRBV19
J: TRBJ2-7

DNA: TGTGCCAGCAGCTTCGGGGGACTAGCGGGATCTGCGCAGTATTTT
CDR3: CASSFGGLAGSAQYF
size: NA
D: TRBD2
V: TRBV5-4
J: TRBJ2-3

DNA: TGTGCCAGCAGGGGGACTACAGACTACGAGCAGTACTTC
CDR3: CASRGTTDYEQYF
size: NA
D: TRBD2
V: TRBV2
J: TRBJ2-7

DNA: TGTGCCAGCAGCCGGAGGGAACCCTCCTACAATGAGCAGTTCTTC
CDR3: CASSRREPSYNEQFF
size: few
D: NA
V: TRBV11-3
J: TRBJ2-1

DNA: TGTGCCAGCACTCCGGGACAGGGGGCTTTGTATAATTCACCCCTCCACTTT
CDR3: CASTPGQGALYNSPLHF
size: NA
D: TRBD1
V: TRBV27
J: TRBJ1-6

DNA: TGTGCCATCAGTAACCTACAGGGGAAGGATGGCTACACCTTC
CDR3: CAISNLQGKDGYTF
size: NA
D: TRBD1
V: TRBV10-3
J: TRBJ1-2

DNA: TGTGCCAGTAGTATAGCGAGAAGGCCGGCGGCTAATTCACCCCTCCACTTT
CDR3: CASSIARRPAANSPLHF
size: once
D: NA
V: TRBV19
J: TRBJ1-6

DNA: TGTGCCATCAGCTGGACTAGTAAGGGATCCGGGGAGCTGTTTTTT
CDR3: CAISWTSKGSGELFF
size: NA
D: TRBD2
V: TRBV10-3
J: TRBJ2-2

DNA: TGTGCCAGTGGCCGGGGGACCAACGGGGGTATCCGAGCTTTCTTT
CDR3: CASGRGTNGGIRAFF
size: once
D: NA
V: TRBV19
J: TRBJ1-1

DNA: TGCGCCAGCTCCCAGGGGCGGGGGGCGGGTACGCAGTATTTT
CDR3: CASSQGRGAGTQYF
size: once
D: TRBD2
V: TRBV4-1
J: TRBJ2-3

DNA: TGTGCCAGCAGTCTTAAGGGGGCGGAACCCTTCCTGTACTATGGCTACACCTTC
CDR3: CASSLKGAEPFLYYGYTF
size: NA
D: TRBD1
V: TRBV2
J: TRBJ1-2

DNA: TGTGCCAGCAGGTCTCCGGGACAGGGTGAGACCCAGTACTTC
CDR3: CASRSPGQGETQYF
size: NA
D: TRBD1
V: TRBV28
J: TRBJ2-5

DNA: TGTGCCAGCAGCCCCATCAACAGGGGCTCCTACGAGCAGTACTTC
CDR3: CASSPINRGSYEQYF
size: NA
D: TRBD1
V: TRBV14
J: TRBJ2-7

DNA: TGTGCTAGTGGTTCGGGACAGGGGGCTGGGAATGAGCAGTTCTTC
CDR3: CASGSGQGAGNEQFF
size: NA
D: TRBD1
V: TRBV12-5
J: TRBJ2-1

DNA: TGTGCCAGTAGTATATACAGGGTCCAGGGTCAGCCCCAGCATTTT
CDR3: CASSIYRVQGQPQHF
size: NA
D: NA
V: TRBV19
J: TRBJ1-5

DNA: TGTGCCAGCAGTTCGCTCCGGGACAGTCGGTATGGCTACACCTTC
CDR3: CASSSLRDSRYGYTF
size: NA
D: TRBD1
V: TRBV6-1
J: TRBJ1-2

DNA: TGTGCCAGCAGGTCCCACAGGATTACTGAAGCTTTCTTT
CDR3: CASRSHRITEAFF
size: NA
D: NA
V: TRBV28
J: TRBJ1-1

DNA: TGTGCCAGTAGTATTCTAAGAACAGGGGTCGGTGGCTACACCTTC
CDR3: CASSILRTGVGGYTF
size: NA
D: TRBD1
V: TRBV19
J: TRBJ1-2

DNA: TGCGCCAGCAGCTTGGCCGGGACAGGGAATTCACCCCTCCACTTT
CDR3: CASSLAGTGNSPLHF
size: NA
D: TRBD1
V: TRBV5-1
J: TRBJ1-6